One sample yielded the 30 T cell receptor beta chains listed below, sequenced in a study of blood T cell repertoires in COVID-19. Profiling relied on immunoSEQ multiplex PCR, and the TCRdb table lists in-frame clones only, not all of them. The repertoire consists of 110,000 or so clones, with roughly four fifths occurring once and the leading ten covering about 12%. Sequenced material: peripheral blood. These TCRs come from a human donor in a cohort sampled during active COVID-19.

The genes are TRBV10-1 and TRBJ2-1, with D perhaps matching TRBD2 (5 bases). CDR1 WNHNN and CDR2 SYGVQD come from the germline V gene (reference sequence). V was pared by 8 bases and J by 0 bases, with 17 bases between. The CDR3 is made up of 16 amino acids. In nucleotides, the CDR3 is TGCGCCAGCGGCCTAAATCGGGGAAGCTCCTACAATGAGCAGTTCTTC. Protein: CASGLNRGSSYNEQFF.

The chain uses TRBV5-1 and TRBJ2-3; 9 bases fit TRBD1. After removal of 4 bases from V and 3 bases from J, the junction contained 6 bases not matched to a gene. CDR1 is SGHRS and CDR2 is YFSETQ in the germline V gene. CDR3 length: 15 amino acids. CDR3 residues: CASSMGQGPTDTQYF. CDR3 DNA: TGCGCCAGCAGCATGGGACAGGGCCCTACAGATACGCAGTATTTT.

The J gene is TRBJ1-5, the V gene TRBV5-6, with no clear D. This CDR3 contains 14 residues. Germline CDR1 SGHDT, CDR2 YYEEEE. Trimming stripped 2 bases from V and 3 bases from J, with 9 bases between. In DNA form, the CDR3 reads TGTGCCAGCAGCTTTCAGGCTAACAATCAGCCCCAGCATTTT. Its protein is CASSFQANNQPQHF.

The V call is TRBV3-1 (or the pseudogene TRBV3-2), the J call TRBJ2-3; 13 nucleotides line up with TRBD2. V lost 4 bases to trimming and J lost 2 bases; unmatched junction nucleotides: 6. CDR1 and CDR2 from the germline V gene are LGHDT and YNNKEL (reference sequence). The CDR3 covers 17 residues. DNA of the CDR3: TGTGCCAGCAGCCCATGGACTAGCGGGGGACCCACAGATACGCAGTATTTT. Translated: CASSPWTSGGPTDTQYF.

The genes are TRBV5-8 and TRBJ1-6; 9 bases line up with TRBD1. This CDR3 has 13 amino acids. Trimming took 5 bases from V and 10 from J; bases not matched to a gene: 4. Germline V gives CDR1 SGHTS, CDR2 YDEGEE. CDR3 coding DNA: TGTGCCAGCAGAAATGGACAGGGGTCACCCCTCCACTTT. Encoded protein: CASRNGQGSPLHF.

This chain uses TRBV6-2 or TRBV6-3 with TRBJ2-1, with 10 bases that match TRBD2. With 2 bases clipped from V and 0 bases from J, the junction kept 10 bases outside the gene matches. The CDR3 has 19 amino acids. Germline V gene data show CDR1 as MNHEY and CDR2 as SVGEGT. DNA of the CDR3: TGTGCCAGCAGTTACAACCCTAGCGGGGGTAAAAGCTCCTACAATGAGCAGTTCTTC. It codes for CASSYNPSGGKSSYNEQFF.

The chain carries TRBV5-4 and TRBJ2-2, with D uncertain. With 6 bases removed from V and 6 bases from J, the gap between germline ends came to 9 bases. The CDR3 loop spans 12 amino acids. The germline V gene encodes CDR1 SGHNT and CDR2 YYREEE (reference sequence). This CDR3 reads CASTPGAGELFF. The CDR3 DNA reads as TGTGCCAGCACCCCTGGAGCCGGGGAGCTGTTTTTT.

V and J are TRBV5-1 and TRBJ2-7, with 9 bases aligning to TRBD1. Germline trimming cut 6 bases from V and 2 bases from J; bases unmatched to any gene: 3. Germline values: CDR1 SGHRS, CDR2 YFSETQ. The CDR3 is 13 amino acids. Written as DNA, the CDR3 is TGCGCCAGCAAGGGACAGGGCGCCTACGAGCAGTACTTC. Amino acid sequence: CASKGQGAYEQYF.

The V and J genes are TRBV7-9 and TRBJ1-4, with D possibly matching TRBD1 (5 bases). The V and J ends lost 1 base and 4 bases respectively, with 10 bases between them. CDR1 SEHNR and CDR2 FQNEAQ come from the germline V gene (reference sequence). CDR3 size: 15 residues. CDR3 amino acids: CASSLGAGINEKLFF. Here the CDR3 DNA reads TGTGCCAGCAGCTTAGGTGCAGGGATTAATGAAAAACTGTTTTTT.

This clone was detected only once. This chain uses TRBV6-5 with TRBJ1-2; unclear D gene. The CDR3 runs 13 residues. Germline CDR1 MNHEY, CDR2 SVGAGI. V lost 8 bases, J lost 7 bases, and 17 bases lay in between. The CDR3 nucleotides are TGTGCCAGCGCGGGGATCGCTTTAGGTGGCTACACCTTC. Protein sequence: CASAGIALGGYTF.

This sequence joins TRBV14 and TRBJ2-5, with D possibly TRBD1 on 6 matching bases. This CDR3 comprises 14 residues. V was clipped by 1 base and J by 7 bases, with 13 bases between them. Germline CDR1 and CDR2: SGHDN and FVKESK. CDR3: CASSQGWGPGTQYF. CDR3 DNA: TGTGCCAGCAGCCAAGGATGGGGGCCAGGGACCCAGTACTTC.

The chain couples TRBV25-1 to TRBJ1-1, with D maybe TRBD1 (6 bases). Deletions cut 4 bases from V and 5 bases from J, with 11 bases between. Per the germline V gene, CDR1 is MGHDK and CDR2 is SYGVNS. The CDR3 has 13 residues. The CDR3 sequence: CASSVGGATEAFF. DNA of the CDR3: TGTGCCAGCAGTGTAGGGGGGGCGACTGAAGCTTTCTTT.

This clone was recorded only once. V gene TRBV20-1 combines with J gene TRBJ2-7; 7 bases match TRBD1. The CDR3 contains 11 residues. The V and J ends lost 3 bases and 6 bases, in that order; junction bases with no gene match: 2. CDR1 and CDR2 (germline): DFQATT, SNEGSKA (reference sequence). CDR3 region: CSASTGAEQYF. As DNA, the CDR3 is TGCAGTGCTAGTACAGGGGCCGAGCAGTACTTC.

The chain joins TRBV6-5 to TRBJ1-1; D is perhaps TRBD1 (6 bases). The germline V and J ends were trimmed by 6 bases and 1 base, with 9 bases remaining between them. The CDR3 contains 13 residues. In germline, CDR1 is MNHEY, CDR2 SVGAGI. CDR3 protein: CASRGTTNTEAFF. The CDR3 DNA follows: TGTGCCAGCAGAGGGACAACGAACACTGAAGCTTTCTTT.

The chain employs TRBV6-6 and TRBJ2-7; 8 bases map to TRBD1. The CDR3 runs 15 residues. Trimming cost V 6 bases and J 2 bases; bases outside gene matches: 9. The germline gives CDR1 MNHNY, CDR2 SVGAGI (reference sequence). The CDR3 DNA reads TGTGCCAGCAGCGGGACCGGGACAGGCACCTACGAGCAGTACTTC. Translation gives CASSGTGTGTYEQYF.

V usage is TRBV6-2 or TRBV6-3 and J usage is TRBJ2-5; 7 bases line up with TRBD2. Germline values: CDR1 MNHEY, CDR2 SVGEGT. CDR3 length equals 15 residues. J lost 2 bases, V lost 3 bases, and 6 bases had no gene match. The CDR3, as DNA: TGTGCCAGCAGTTATGGACTAGTCTCACAAGAGACCCAGTACTTC. It is translated as CASSYGLVSQETQYF.

The chain carries TRBV2 and TRBJ2-2; 11 bases agree with TRBD2. CDR3 size: 18 residues. CDR1 SNHLY and CDR2 FYNNEI come from the germline V gene. V was pared by 10 bases and J by 2 bases, with 15 bases of the junction left unmatched. The CDR3 DNA reads TGTGCCACCTCCTTTTATCTAGCGGGGGGCCGAAACACCGGGGAGCTGTTTTTT. Encoded protein: CATSFYLAGGRNTGELFF.

V is TRBV19 and J is TRBJ2-1; 9 bases map to TRBD2. Germline V gives CDR1 LNHDA, CDR2 SQIVND (reference sequence). The CDR3 runs 15 residues. V trimming: 9 bases; J trimming: 5 bases; junction bases outside the gene matches: 11. This CDR3 reads CASSTGAGGHNEQFF. The CDR3 DNA sequence: TGTGCCAGCTCAACGGGAGCGGGGGGCCACAATGAGCAGTTCTTC. Supplemented by reference TRBV19 and TRBJ2-1, the full variable domain reads DGGITQSPKYLFRKEGQNVTLSCEQNLNHDAMYWYRQDPGQGLRLIYYSQIVNDFQKGDIAEGYSVSREKKESFPLTVTSAQKNPTAFYLCASSTGAGGHNEQFFGPGTRLTVL.

The chain links TRBV3-1 (or the pseudogene TRBV3-2) to TRBJ1-2; 7 nucleotides agree with TRBD1. Looked up from germline, CDR1 is LGHDT and CDR2 is YNNKEL (reference sequence). The CDR3 is made up of 13 amino acids. V gave up 3 bases and J gave up 8 bases; unmatched junction bases: 6. The CDR3 loop is CASSHRQGVGYTF. As DNA, the CDR3 is TGTGCCAGCAGCCATCGCCAGGGGGTCGGCTACACCTTC.

The chain joins TRBV10-3 to TRBJ2-3, with 8 nucleotides matching TRBD2. CDR1 is ENHRY, CDR2 SYGVKD, per germline. The CDR3 has 12 residues. The J segment lost 3 bases and the V segment lost 9 bases, leaving 2 bases of the junction unmatched. CDR3 region: CAISGATDTQYF. In DNA form, the CDR3 reads TGTGCCATTAGCGGGGCGACAGATACGCAGTATTTT.

The rearrangement uses TRBV10-2 and TRBJ2-2, with D perhaps matching TRBD2 (5 bases). Germline V CDR1 and CDR2: WSHSY, SAAADI. The CDR3 spans 13 residues. The V and J ends lost 4 bases and 5 bases respectively, with 8 bases between them. CDR3: CASSAAGTGELFF. The CDR3 DNA reads as TGCGCCAGCAGTGCGGCGGGTACCGGGGAGCTGTTTTTT.

This chain links TRBV4-1 with TRBJ1-4, with D perhaps matching TRBD1 (6 bases). The V and J ends lost 5 bases and 3 bases respectively, with 16 bases between them. Per germline, CDR1 MGHRA and CDR2 YSYEKL. CDR3 length: 16 amino acids. CDR3 amino acids: CASSRSGAGANEKLFF. The CDR3 DNA follows: TGCGCCAGCAGCAGATCAGGGGCGGGAGCTAATGAAAAACTGTTTTTT.

The chain links TRBV3-1 (or the pseudogene TRBV3-2) to TRBJ1-4; TRBD1 matches at 9 bases. The CDR3 runs to 15 residues. CDR1 and CDR2 from the germline V gene are LGHDT and YNNKEL (reference sequence). V shed 4 bases and J 4 bases; nucleotides not matched to a gene: 4. CDR3: CASSPGQGNNEKLFF. In nucleotides, the CDR3 is TGTGCCAGCAGCCCTGGACAGGGGAATAATGAAAAACTGTTTTTT.

The sample holds one count of this clone. J is TRBJ2-5 and V is TRBV6-6, with D perhaps TRBD1 (6 bases). Germline CDR1 reads MNHNY; CDR2 reads SVGAGI (reference sequence). V lost 7 bases and J lost 6, with 21 bases in between. The CDR3 consists of 15 residues. CDR3 sequence: CASTGTFLEEKTQYF. The CDR3 nucleotides read TGTGCCAGCACTGGGACATTCCTAGAGGAAAAGACCCAGTACTTC.

DNA of the CDR3: TGTGCCAGCAGCCGGGGACAGGGGCGCGAGCAGTACTTC. Protein product: CASSRGQGREQYF. This rearrangement joins TRBV9 to TRBJ2-7, with 10 bases aligning to TRBD1. There are 13 residues in the CDR3. Germline V lookup: CDR1 SGDLS, CDR2 YYNGEE. The V and J ends lost 4 bases and 6 bases, in that order; junction bases with no gene match: 4.

This clone was seen a few times. The chain carries TRBV12-3 or TRBV12-4 and TRBJ2-7; D perhaps matches TRBD1 (5 bases). The CDR3 contains 12 residues. Trimming shortened V by 6 bases and J by 3 bases, and 9 bases separated the two germline ends. CDR3: CASRKQDYEQYF. For the CDR3, the DNA is TGTGCCAGCAGAAAACAGGACTACGAGCAGTACTTC.

The chain links TRBV6-6 to TRBJ1-2; D is unresolved. Trimming took off 6 bases at V and 8 bases at J, with 7 bases between the two ends. The germline gives CDR1 MNHNY, CDR2 SVGAGI (reference sequence). The CDR3 runs 10 residues. CDR3 sequence reads: CASSDTGYTF. The DNA of the CDR3 is TGTGCCAGCAGCGACACGGGCTACACCTTC.

This clone was seen just once. The CDR3 nucleotides read TGTGCCAGTAGTACTAGCTCCTACGAGCAGTACTTC. Encoded protein: CASSTSSYEQYF. This chain joins TRBV19 and TRBJ2-7; no reliable D call. V was shortened by 4 bases and J by 0 bases, with 4 bases between the two germline ends. Germline CDR1 and CDR2: LNHDA and SQIVND (reference sequence). The length of the CDR3 is 12 residues.

The V and J genes are TRBV9 and TRBJ2-5; D might be TRBD2 (7 bases). The CDR3 is made up of 14 amino acids. Germline V gene lookup returns CDR1 SGDLS and CDR2 YYNGEE. V shed 3 bases and J shed 8 bases, with 17 bases lying between them. CDR3 residues: CASSALWAGATQYF. CDR3 bases: TGTGCCAGCAGCGCCCTCTGGGCGGGGGCTACCCAGTACTTC.

The chain carries TRBV2 and TRBJ2-3; 12 bases map to TRBD2. This CDR3 is built from 16 residues. CDR1 and CDR2 (germline): SNHLY, FYNNEI. J lost 3 bases, V lost 6 bases, and 7 bases had no gene match. The CDR3: CASSATSGGQTDTQYF. For the CDR3, the DNA is TGTGCCAGCAGCGCGACTAGCGGGGGTCAGACAGATACGCAGTATTTT.